One sample yielded the 29 T cell receptor beta chains listed below, sequenced in a study of cytomegalovirus exposure and HLA in healthy donors. The PCR was carried out with 60 Vbeta primers and 13 Jbeta primers. Assay: immunoSEQ multiplex PCR; the TCRdb copy retains only in-frame clones and omits some. This sample yields about 120,000 clones, of which over 50% are seen a single time; less than 9% belongs to the top ten. The sequenced sample consisted of PBMCs. The origin of the receptors is a woman between 35 and 50 years old in good health and CMV-seropositive.

The chain links TRBV5-1 to TRBJ2-2, with 9 bases aligning to TRBD1. The germline V gene encodes CDR1 SGHRS and CDR2 YFSETQ. The CDR3 totals 14 residues. V gave up 4 bases and J gave up 5 bases; unmatched junction bases: 3. CDR3 sequence: CASSTQGATGELFF. The CDR3 DNA reads as TGCGCCAGCAGCACACAGGGGGCGACCGGGGAGCTGTTTTTT. Combining the CDR3 with reference TRBV5-1 and TRBJ2-2 gives the whole variable domain KAGVTQTPRYLIKTRGQQVTLSCSPISGHRSVSWYQQTPGQGLQFLFEYFSETQRNKGNFPGRFSGRQFSNSRSEMNVSTLELGDSALYLCASSTQGATGELFFGEGSRLTVL.

This clone was seen only a few times. The V and J genes are TRBV5-6 and TRBJ2-7; unclear D gene. This CDR3 spans 11 amino acids. Germline CDR1 reads SGHDT; CDR2 reads YYEEEE. Deletions cut 5 bases from V and 11 bases from J, with 14 bases between. This CDR3 reads CASSHGWKEYF. DNA for the CDR3: TGTGCCAGCAGTCACGGGTGGAAGGAGTACTTC.

The chain carries TRBV25-1 and TRBJ2-5, with a tentative D call TRBD2 (6 bases). CDR1 is MGHDK and CDR2 is SYGVNS in the germline V gene. There are 16 residues in the CDR3. Trimming removed 2 bases at V and 2 bases at J, with 15 bases between. The CDR3 DNA sequence: TGTGCCAGCAGTGAAACAGGAGGGGTTAAGCAAGAGACCCAGTACTTC. Residues: CASSETGGVKQETQYF.

DNA of the CDR3: TGCGCCAGCAGCCAAGATTGGGGTGGGGGGGCCGTGTACACCGGGGAGCTGTTTTTT. Translating gives CASSQDWGGGAVYTGELFF. V gene TRBV4-1 combines with J gene TRBJ2-2, with TRBD2 as a possible D gene (7 bases). The CDR3 is 19 amino acids. V was shortened by 0 bases and J by 3 bases, with 20 bases between the two germline ends. Germline V gene sequence: CDR1 MGHRA, CDR2 YSYEKL.

There are a few counts of this clone. V gene TRBV19 combines with J gene TRBJ2-2; D may be TRBD1 (8 bases). This CDR3 has 14 residues. From germline, CDR1 is LNHDA and CDR2 SQIVND (reference sequence). V gave up 10 bases and J gave up 5 bases, with 17 bases separating them. The DNA for the CDR3 is TGTGCCACTGGGGTACAGGGGGGGACCGGGGAGCTGTTTTTT. Its translation: CATGVQGGTGELFF. Combining the CDR3 with reference TRBV19 and TRBJ2-2 gives the whole variable domain DGGITQSPKYLFRKEGQNVTLSCEQNLNHDAMYWYRQDPGQGLRLIYYSQIVNDFQKGDIAEGYSVSREKKESFPLTVTSAQKNPTAFYLCATGVQGGTGELFFGEGSRLTVL.

This chain joins TRBV18 and TRBJ2-3; 9 bases fit TRBD2. CDR1 and CDR2 (germline): KGHSH, LQKENI. The CDR3 covers 16 residues. J lost 0 bases, V lost 3 bases, and 4 bases had no gene match. The chain's CDR3 is CASSPSSGTSTDTQYF. For the CDR3, the DNA is TGTGCCAGCTCACCTTCTAGCGGGACCAGCACAGATACGCAGTATTTT.

The chain links TRBV28 to TRBJ1-4, with 9 positions matching TRBD1. Germline CDR1 and CDR2: MDHEN and SYDVKM. This CDR3 comprises 16 residues. With V trimmed by 4 bases and J by 5 bases, 8 bases remained unmatched. The chain's CDR3 is CASSSGPGTGNEKLFF. The CDR3 DNA reads as TGTGCCAGCAGTTCTGGCCCCGGGACAGGGAATGAAAAACTGTTTTTT.

This clone came up a few times. This chain links TRBV5-4 with TRBJ2-7, with D possibly TRBD1 on 5 matching bases. Trimming shortened V by 4 bases and J by 3 bases, and 20 bases separated the two germline ends. Germline loops: CDR1 SGHNT, CDR2 YYREEE (reference sequence). This CDR3 contains 16 residues. CDR3 DNA: TGTGCCAGCAGCCTGTCCCAGGGCCAGCATCTCTACGAGCAGTACTTC. Amino acids: CASSLSQGQHLYEQYF.

The chain employs TRBV5-6 and TRBJ2-7, with a tentative D call TRBD1 (6 bases). The CDR3 extends over 16 amino acids. Per germline, CDR1 SGHDT and CDR2 YYEEEE. With 1 base removed from V and 4 bases from J, the gap between germline ends came to 18 bases. The CDR3 loop is CASSLWSGTNFYEQYF. CDR3 coding DNA: TGTGCCAGCAGCTTGTGGTCCGGGACAAATTTTTACGAGCAGTACTTC.

The rearrangement links TRBV7-2 to TRBJ1-1; tentatively, D is TRBD1 (5 bases). The CDR3 sequence is 14 residues long. V was pared by 5 bases and J by 5 bases, with 15 bases between. Per the germline V gene, CDR1 is SGHTA and CDR2 is FQGNSA. The DNA for the CDR3 is TGTGCCAGCAGCCTATATCAGGGAGGAACTGAAGCTTTCTTT. Translating it yields CASSLYQGGTEAFF.

The chain has TRBV21-1 and TRBJ2-2; whether TRBD1, the table's D call, matches the DNA was not checked. TRBV21-1 is an annotated pseudogene. This CDR3 has 15 residues. Here the CDR3 reads CASSKGGLNTGELFF. CDR3 bases: TGTGCCAGCAGCAAAGGGGGGCTCAACACCGGGGAGCTGTTTTTT.

V and J are TRBV5-6 and TRBJ2-5; 10 nucleotides agree with TRBD1. Germline lookup yields CDR1 SGHDT and CDR2 YYEEEE. The CDR3 has 15 amino acids. The J segment lost 2 bases and the V segment lost 4 bases, leaving 5 bases of the junction unmatched. CDR3 region: CASSPDRGVQETQYF. The CDR3 DNA sequence: TGTGCCAGCAGCCCGGACAGGGGGGTACAAGAGACCCAGTACTTC.

This chain joins TRBV5-6 and TRBJ2-7; the D gene is possibly TRBD2 (6 bases). Germline CDR1 and CDR2: SGHDT and YYEEEE. This CDR3 is built from 15 residues. V shed 7 bases and J shed 3 bases, with 20 bases lying between them. The CDR3 sequence: CASQLGLLVCYEQYF. CDR3 DNA sequence: TGTGCCAGCCAATTGGGACTTCTGGTTTGCTACGAGCAGTACTTC.

J is TRBJ2-3 and V is TRBV14; the D is unclear. The V gene's germline CDR1 is SGHDN and CDR2 FVKESK. The ends were cut back, 0 bases at V and 5 bases at J, with 9 bases in the middle. CDR3 length: 14 residues. CDR3 nucleotides: TGTGCCAGCAGCCAAGATCTTGTTGTAGATACGCAGTATTTT. It specifies CASSQDLVVDTQYF. Looking up the rest from reference TRBV14 and TRBJ2-3 gives the full variable domain: EAGVTQFPSHSVIEKGQTVTLRCDPISGHDNLYWYRRVMGKEIKFLLHFVKESKQDESGMPNNRFLAERTGGTYSTLKVQPAELEDSGVYFCASSQDLVVDTQYFGPGTRLTVL.

A few counts support this clone. The chain links TRBV29-1 to TRBJ2-3, with D perhaps TRBD2 (6 bases). Germline V gene data show CDR1 as SQVTM and CDR2 as ANQGSEA. Trimming pared 5 bases from V and 1 base from J, leaving 7 bases between. The CDR3 contains 12 residues. For the CDR3, the DNA is TGCAGCGTTCAGCGGGGCACAGATACGCAGTATTTT. Residues: CSVQRGTDTQYF.

The chain employs TRBV30 and TRBJ2-2; 8 bases are shared with TRBD1. Germline CDR1 and CDR2: GTSNPN and SVGIG (reference sequence). This CDR3 contains 15 residues. The V and J ends lost 5 bases and 1 base, in that order; junction bases with no gene match: 6. The CDR3 spells CAWLRGPLNTGELFF. In DNA form, the CDR3 reads TGTGCCTGGCTCAGGGGGCCGTTGAACACCGGGGAGCTGTTTTTT.

The chain is built from TRBV27 and TRBJ2-5, with a tentative D call TRBD1 (6 bases). There are 15 residues in the CDR3. Per germline, CDR1 MNHEY and CDR2 SMNVEV (reference sequence). V gave up 3 bases and J gave up 0 bases, with 11 bases separating them. Written as DNA, the CDR3 is TGTGCCAGCAGTTTCCTCGGACAGTACCAAGAGACCCAGTACTTC. Protein product: CASSFLGQYQETQYF.

This rearrangement joins TRBV2 to TRBJ1-5; D might be TRBD1 (5 bases). Trimming pared 3 bases from V and 6 bases from J, leaving 12 bases between. CDR1 is SNHLY, CDR2 FYNNEI, per germline. CDR3 length: 14 amino acids. The CDR3 bases are TGTGCCAGCAGTGAGGGGCCTATGATTCAGCCCCAGCATTTT. Translating gives CASSEGPMIQPQHF.

This clone was counted a few times. This chain joins TRBV7-9 and TRBJ1-1; D perhaps matches TRBD1 (5 bases). The V end was cut by 3 bases, the J end by 3 bases, with 11 bases between. The CDR3 contains 14 residues. CDR1 SEHNR and CDR2 FQNEAQ come from the germline V gene (reference sequence). The CDR3 here is CASSFPQGYTEAFF. The DNA of the CDR3 is TGTGCCAGCAGCTTTCCTCAGGGATACACTGAAGCTTTCTTT.

The chain links TRBV28 to TRBJ1-5; D may be TRBD1 (6 bases). V lost 4 bases and J 7 bases, leaving 20 bases between the germline ends. Germline-derived CDR1 and CDR2 are MDHEN and SYDVKM. The CDR3 covers 16 residues. CDR3 sequence reads: CASSSPTNRVRQPQHF. The CDR3 bases are TGTGCCAGCAGTTCCCCGACCAACAGGGTGCGGCAGCCCCAGCATTTT. Full variable domain (rest looked up from reference TRBV28 and TRBJ1-5): DVKVTQSSRYLVKRTGEKVFLECVQDMDHENMFWYRQDPGLGLRLIYFSYDVKMKEKGDIPEGYSVSREKKERFSLILESASTNQTSMYLCASSSPTNRVRQPQHFGDGTRLSIL.

The rearrangement uses TRBV5-1 and TRBJ2-1; D is unresolved. Trimming left V 4 bases short and J 8 bases short, with 10 bases between. Germline CDR1 reads SGHRS; CDR2 reads YFSETQ. This CDR3 is 12 amino acids long. Written as DNA, the CDR3 is TGCGCCAGCAGCCGAAACCGGGATGAGCAGTTCTTC. Its protein product is CASSRNRDEQFF.

The rearrangement uses TRBV18 and TRBJ1-5, with D maybe TRBD1 (6 bases). Germline V gene lookup returns CDR1 KGHSH and CDR2 LQKENI. V gave up 4 bases and J gave up 1 base, with 17 bases separating them. The CDR3 extends over 17 amino acids. The CDR3 spells CASSQATGKGSNQPQHF. Here the CDR3 DNA reads TGTGCCAGCTCACAGGCAACAGGGAAAGGCAGCAATCAGCCCCAGCATTTT.

The chain recombines TRBV10-1 with TRBJ1-2; no firm D call. The length of the CDR3 is 10 residues. Germline loops: CDR1 WNHNN, CDR2 SYGVQD (reference sequence). V lost 4 bases and J lost 13, with 10 bases in between. This chain's CDR3 is CASSVNNTTF. CDR3 sequence (DNA): TGCGCCAGCAGTGTGAACAACACCACCTTC.

This chain uses TRBV5-1 with TRBJ2-7; 7 positions agree with TRBD1. Trimming removed 1 base from V and 3 bases from J; junction bases left unmatched: 7. The length of the CDR3 is 15 residues. The germline V gene encodes CDR1 SGHRS and CDR2 YFSETQ. This chain's CDR3 is CASSLTGDPHYEQYF. The CDR3 nucleotides are TGCGCCAGCAGCTTGACAGGGGACCCCCACTACGAGCAGTACTTC.

The V gene is TRBV5-4, the J gene TRBJ1-2, with 7 bases matching TRBD1. This CDR3 has 15 amino acids. After removal of 3 bases from V and 2 bases from J, the junction contained 7 bases not matched to a gene. Germline CDR1 is SGHNT and CDR2 is YYREEE (reference sequence). The CDR3 region is CASSSDRVLNYGYTF. The CDR3, as DNA: TGTGCCAGCAGCTCAGACAGGGTTTTGAACTATGGCTACACCTTC.

This clone was seen more than once but under ten times. The chain joins TRBV6-1 to TRBJ1-5, with unresolved D. V lost 4 bases and J 4 bases, leaving 20 bases between the germline ends. The CDR3 consists of 17 residues. CDR1 and CDR2 (germline): MNHNS, SASEGT. CDR3 sequence: CASSGTFLEAWNQPQHF. The CDR3 nucleotides read TGTGCCAGCAGTGGGACTTTTTTGGAGGCCTGGAATCAGCCCCAGCATTTT.

This chain joins TRBV10-3 and TRBJ1-1, with a weak D call TRBD1 (6 bases). Trimming stripped 5 bases from V and 1 base from J, with 8 bases between. The germline CDR1 and CDR2 sequences are ENHRY and SYGVKD. CDR3 length: 13 amino acids. The CDR3 region is CAISRTANTEAFF. The CDR3 DNA reads TGTGCCATCAGTCGGACAGCGAACACTGAAGCTTTCTTT.

CDR3 coding DNA: TGCAGCGTTGAAGGCTCGGGAGGACAGAGGGTTTCTAAAGCTTTCTTT. Translated, it gives CSVEGSGGQRVSKAFF. The chain uses TRBV29-1 and TRBJ1-1; tentatively, D is TRBD1 (6 bases). This CDR3 has 16 residues. Germline values: CDR1 SQVTM, CDR2 ANQGSEA. Trimming shortened V by 1 base and J by 9 bases, and 24 bases separated the two germline ends.

This chain uses TRBV6-6 with TRBJ2-7, with D possibly TRBD1 on 7 matching bases. V was cut by 8 bases and J by 7 bases, with 21 bases left in between. Germline V lookup: CDR1 MNHNY, CDR2 SVGAGI (reference sequence). There are 14 residues in the CDR3. CDR3 sequence (DNA): TGTGCCAGCCACGGGGGTGCGGGACAGCGAGAGCAGTACTTC. This codes for CASHGGAGQREQYF.